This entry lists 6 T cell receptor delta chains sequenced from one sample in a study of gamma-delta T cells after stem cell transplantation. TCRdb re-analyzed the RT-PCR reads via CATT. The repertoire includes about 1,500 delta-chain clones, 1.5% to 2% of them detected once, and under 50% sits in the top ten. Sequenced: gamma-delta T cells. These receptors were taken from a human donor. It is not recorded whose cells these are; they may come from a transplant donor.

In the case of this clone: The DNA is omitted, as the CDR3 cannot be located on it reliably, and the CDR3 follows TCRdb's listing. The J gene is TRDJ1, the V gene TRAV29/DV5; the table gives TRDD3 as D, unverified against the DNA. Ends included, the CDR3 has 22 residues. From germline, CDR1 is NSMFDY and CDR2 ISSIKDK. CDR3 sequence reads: CSVLLCSKRCTGDPPYTDKLIF.

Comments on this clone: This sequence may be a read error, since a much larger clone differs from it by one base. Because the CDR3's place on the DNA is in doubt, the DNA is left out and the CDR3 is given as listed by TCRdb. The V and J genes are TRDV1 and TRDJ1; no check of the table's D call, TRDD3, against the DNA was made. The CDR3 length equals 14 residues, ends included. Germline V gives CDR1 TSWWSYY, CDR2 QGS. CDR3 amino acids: CALFWGIGTDKLIF.

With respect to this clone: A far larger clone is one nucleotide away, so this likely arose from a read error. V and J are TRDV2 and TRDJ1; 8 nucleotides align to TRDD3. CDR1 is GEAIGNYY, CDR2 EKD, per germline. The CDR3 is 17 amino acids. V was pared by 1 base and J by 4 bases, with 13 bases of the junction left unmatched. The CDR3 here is CACDTVGIQGDIDKLIF. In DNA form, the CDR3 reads TGTGCCTGTGACACGGTGGGGATACAGGGGGACATCGATAAACTCATCTTT.

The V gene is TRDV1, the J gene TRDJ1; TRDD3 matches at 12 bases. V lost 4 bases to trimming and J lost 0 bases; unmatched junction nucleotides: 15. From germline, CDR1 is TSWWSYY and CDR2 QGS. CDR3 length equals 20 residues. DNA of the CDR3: TGTGCTCTTGGGGGACCGTCCTACGCCTGGGGGATACGCTACACCGATAAACTCATCTTT. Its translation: CALGGPSYAWGIRYTDKLIF.

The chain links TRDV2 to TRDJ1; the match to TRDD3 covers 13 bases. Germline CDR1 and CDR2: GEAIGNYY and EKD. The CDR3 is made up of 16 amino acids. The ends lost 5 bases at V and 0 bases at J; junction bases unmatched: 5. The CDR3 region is CACGLLGDTYTDKLIF. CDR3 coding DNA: TGTGCCTGTGGCCTACTGGGGGATACGTACACCGATAAACTCATCTTT.

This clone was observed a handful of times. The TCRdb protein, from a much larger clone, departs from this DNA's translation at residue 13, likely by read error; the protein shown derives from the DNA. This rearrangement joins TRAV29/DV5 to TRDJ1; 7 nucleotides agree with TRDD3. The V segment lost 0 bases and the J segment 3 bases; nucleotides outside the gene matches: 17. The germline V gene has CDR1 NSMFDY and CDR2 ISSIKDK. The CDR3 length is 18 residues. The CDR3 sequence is CAASAVLGTPSYADKLIF. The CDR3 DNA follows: TGTGCAGCAAGCGCTGTACTGGGGACCCCCTCTTACGCCGATAAACTCATCTTT.